These T cell receptor beta chains were read from a single sample in a study of CD8+ T cells in alopecia areata. Data came from immunoSEQ multiplex PCR; TCRdb stores just in-frame clones and leaves some out. The repertoire holds roughly 230,000 clones, with roughly 40% as singletons. The sample consisted of CD4+ T cells sorted from blood, taken between weeks 36 and 40, from a patient treated with tofacitinib. The receptors were gathered from a human donor with alopecia areata. Both conserved end residues are part of each CDR3. Each record gives: V gene, CDR3 length, CDR3 protein.

TRBV29-1 11 CSVGNTGELFF
TRBV28 15 CASSPGGQTNEKLFF
TRBV15 17 CATSRDQSGTTQETQYF
TRBV11-1 15 CASSLEGANTGELFF
TRBV29-1 16 CSVEDRSGGLTGELFF
TRBV2 13 CASSTSVTSEQYF
TRBV29-1 12 CSAGTGGYEQYF
TRBV9 14 CASSARNGQGVAFF
TRBV6-5 14 CASKLQGPAYEQYF
TRBV4-1 14 CASSQVPGANIQYF
TRBV7-3 16 CASSPGNGQGTETQYF
TRBV29-1 13 CSVESRVGEKLFF
TRBV2 14 CASSDPRGNYGYTF
TRBV7-8 15 CASSSGQVGRETQYF
TRBV30 13 CAWRSTGSDTQYF
TRBV18 11 CASSPQETQYF
TRBV15 16 CATSTDRTSGANVLTF
TRBV7-2 16 CASSLVGSGAKNIQYF
TRBV29-1 14 CSVEDRQAVETQYF
TRBV7-9 11 CASSLSNTQYF
TRBV30 14 CAWSSATGRVEQYF
TRBV19 16 CASSVLSGLLLNEQFF
TRBV6-5 13 CATRGSGQETQYF
TRBV6-5 13 CASSYGDSDTQYF
TRBV30 12 CAWSVQSDTQYF
TRBV30 13 CAWRPGQSYGYTF
TRBV4-2 15 CASSQQGPLNTEAFF
TRBV30 12 CAGDRPGNTIYF
TRBV2 16 CASSERGTSGRSEQFF
TRBV6-5 14 CASSTGLETFEQYF
TRBV7-9 15 CASSLGQGPNYGYTF
TRBV29-1 14 CSVLAGDPAGELFF
TRBV29-1 14 CSVTGTSGLTEQYF
TRBV7-2 15 CASSLRAGQGSPLHF
TRBV4-1 15 CASSHHGTGNEKLFF
TRBV11-2 16 CASKLMGGRGWNEQYF
TRBV2 14 CASSLQAVIRGYTF
TRBV30 14 CARRKQGTNTEAFF
TRBV6-5 13 CASRRTSAGEQFF